Sequencing of this T cell receptor beta chain was carried out in a study of cytomegalovirus exposure and HLA in healthy donors. Profiled with immunoSEQ multiplex PCR; TCRdb holds only in-frame clones, not every one. The profile shows 110,000 to 150,000 clones, about 83% of them singletons. The J segment lost 7 bases and the V segment lost 4 bases, leaving 9 bases of the junction unmatched. CDR1 is SGDLS, CDR2 YYNGEE, per germline. CDR3 length: 15 amino acids. Sequencing was done on a sample of PBMCs. This TCR derives from a woman aged 25 to 39 in good health and CMV-seronegative. This chain links TRBV9 with TRBJ2-1, with 9 bases fitting TRBD2. The CDR3 nucleotides read TGTGCCAGCAGCCTTAGCGGGGGAGTCGTTAATGAGCAGTTCTTC. Translation gives CASSLSGGVVNEQFF.